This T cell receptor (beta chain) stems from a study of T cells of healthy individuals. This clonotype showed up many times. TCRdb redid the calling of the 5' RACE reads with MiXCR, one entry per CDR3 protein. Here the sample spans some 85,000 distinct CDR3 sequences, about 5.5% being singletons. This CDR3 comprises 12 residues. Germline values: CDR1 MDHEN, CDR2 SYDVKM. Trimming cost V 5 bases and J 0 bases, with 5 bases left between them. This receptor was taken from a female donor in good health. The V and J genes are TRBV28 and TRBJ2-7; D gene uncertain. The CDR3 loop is CASSLDSYEQYF. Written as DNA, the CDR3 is TGTGCCAGCAGTCTCGACTCCTACGAGCAGTACTTC.